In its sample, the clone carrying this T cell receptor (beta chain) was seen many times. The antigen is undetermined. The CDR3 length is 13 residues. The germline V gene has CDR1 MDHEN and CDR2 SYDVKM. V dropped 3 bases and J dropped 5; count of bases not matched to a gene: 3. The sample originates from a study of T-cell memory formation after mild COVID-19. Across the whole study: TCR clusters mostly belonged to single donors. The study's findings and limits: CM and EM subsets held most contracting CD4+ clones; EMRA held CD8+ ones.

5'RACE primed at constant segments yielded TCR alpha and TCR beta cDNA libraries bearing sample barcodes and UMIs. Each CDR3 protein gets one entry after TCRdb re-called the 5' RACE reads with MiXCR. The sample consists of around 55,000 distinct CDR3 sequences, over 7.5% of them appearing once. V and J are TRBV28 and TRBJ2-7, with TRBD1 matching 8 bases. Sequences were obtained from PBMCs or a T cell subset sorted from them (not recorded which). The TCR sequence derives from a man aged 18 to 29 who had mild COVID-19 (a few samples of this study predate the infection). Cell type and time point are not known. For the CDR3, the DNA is TGTGCCAGCAGTTTTGACAGGGGCCACGAGCAGTACGTC. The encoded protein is CASSFDRGHEQYV.